This T cell receptor (beta chain) was observed in a study of blood T cell repertoires in COVID-19. Overall study: Material from acute and convalescent COVID-19 was sourced from the United States, Italy and Spain. T cells, B-cell-depleted T cells, or PBMCs supplied cDNA or gDNA.

As processed by the authors: Nucleated cell number was recorded as an estimate derived from reference gene primer amplification. Some clones are missing from TCRdb's copy, which holds only in-frame ones; the method was immunoSEQ multiplex PCR. V, J and clone size are those of that table, while D and trimming were read from the DNA. Found here are about 140,000 clones, around four fifths of them singletons; the top ten hold roughly 4.5%. CDR3 length: 18 residues. Trimming took off 1 base at V and 1 base at J, with 18 bases between the two ends. Germline-derived CDR1 and CDR2 are MNHNS and SASEGT. This chain uses TRBV6-1 with TRBJ2-3; TRBD2 might be the D (7 bases). The sequence came from a human donor in a cohort sampled during active COVID-19. The specimen sequenced was peripheral blood. The DNA for the CDR3 is TGTGCCAGCAGTGAAGAGCTATTAGGGGGGGCCGGCACAGATACGCAGTATTTT. Protein product: CASSEELLGGAGTDTQYF.